The clone carrying this TCR beta chain has more than one count but fewer than ten. Its antigen is as yet unknown. Germline V gene sequence: CDR1 SGHTA, CDR2 FQGTGA. The CDR3 length is 14 residues. V lost 5 bases and J lost 7; bases outside the gene matches: 9. The data originate from a study of cytomegalovirus exposure and HLA in healthy donors. Study-wide context: An early release of data contained about 85 million unique TCRs, which came from HLA-typed donors.

PCR was performed using 60 Vbeta and 13 Jbeta primers. Method: immunoSEQ multiplex PCR; TCRdb's copy keeps in-frame clones and lacks some. This sample has roughly 100,000 clones, with around four fifths found just once. The study, taken as a whole, reports: Among TCR beta chains, those listed as cytomegalovirus-associated numbered around 180. Confirmation was obtained in vitro that a few CMV-associated chains are specific for CMV antigens. Later analysis reportedly placed an Asian-associated ancestry cluster below the roughly 680-donor mean in N-insertions.

The sequence derives from a man aged 35 to 55 in good health and CMV-seronegative. This chain joins TRBV7-3 and TRBJ1-1, with TRBD1 matching 8 bases. Sequences were obtained from PBMCs. The CDR3 DNA sequence: TGTGCCAGCAGCCTTACAGGGGGGATGCTTGAAGCTTTCTTT. As protein: CASSLTGGMLEAFF.